A selection of T cell receptor beta chains follows, all from one sample in a study of T cells in localized non-small cell lung cancer. The protocol was immunoSEQ multiplex PCR, while the TCRdb copy is restricted to in-frame clones and leaves out a portion. The sample holds 2,000 to 3,000 clones, more than 25% seen once. The sample here was lung tumor tissue, taken before any cancer treatment. These receptors came from a male donor older than 55 with stage I lung adenocarcinoma. Each CDR3 is given with its conserved first and last residue. The D gene is left open where the match is weak. Clone size is stated in some rows and not others, as once, few, many or a class when expanded.

TRBD2 many TRBJ2-5 TRBV11-3 TGTGCCAGCAGCCATGCGGGGGGCCAAGAGACCCAGTACTTC CASSHAGGQETQYF
NA few TRBJ2-1 TRBV11-3 TGTGCCAGCAGCTTAGTGGTCTTAGGTGTCAATGAGCAGTTCTTC CASSLVVLGVNEQFF
TRBD1 few TRBJ1-4 TRBV28 TGTGCCAGCAGTGAAGGGACAGGCGTAGAAAAACTGTTTTTT CASSEGTGVEKLFF
NA medium-sized TRBJ1-2 TRBV4-1 TGCGCCAGCAGCCAAGATGGGTCGGGGAACGGCTACACCTTC CASSQDGSGNGYTF
NA NA TRBJ2-3 TRBV6-8 TGTGCCAGCAGTGGCTACACAGATACGCAGTATTTT CASSGYTDTQYF
NA few TRBJ2-2 TRBV6-8 TGTGCCAGCAGACAGATACCACAAGCGAACACCGGGGAGCTGTTTTTT CASRQIPQANTGELFF
NA few TRBJ2-2 TRBV1 TGCGCCAGCAGCCTCCTCGGGGGCTTCACCGGGGAGCTGTTTTTT CASSLLGGFTGELFF
NA NA TRBJ2-1 TRBV30 TGTGCCTGGAGTGGCAGGGGGGCCAGCTCCTACAATGAGCAGTTCTTC CAWSGRGASSYNEQFF
TRBD2 few TRBJ2-1 TRBV27 TGTGCCAGCAGTTTTAGGGGACTAGCTTTCGATGAGCAGTTCTTC CASSFRGLAFDEQFF
NA NA TRBJ2-4 TRBV28 TGTGCCAGCAGTCCCGGTGGTGGCATTCAGTACTTC CASSPGGGIQYF
NA NA TRBJ2-7 TRBV28 TGTGCCAGCAGTTTCTCGGGGCCCCTAGGGTACGAGCAGTACTTC CASSFSGPLGYEQYF
NA once TRBJ2-6 TRBV5-1 TGCGCCAGCAGCCAGAGGGGTGATGGGGCCAACGTCCTGACTTTC CASSQRGDGANVLTF
TRBD1 NA TRBJ1-3 TRBV18 TGTGCCAGCCGAAGGGACAGCTCTGGAAACACCATATATTTT CASRRDSSGNTIYF
NA medium-sized TRBJ1-2 TRBV14 TGTGCCAGCAGCGGACCGGGACAAGACTATGGCTACACCTTC CASSGPGQDYGYTF
NA NA TRBJ2-1 TRBV6-8 TGTGCCATCAGCAACCCGACGGCGTTAATGGGAAATGACAATGAGCAGTTCTTC CAISNPTALMGNDNEQFF
NA medium-sized TRBJ2-2 TRBV9 TGTGCCAGCAAAGCCTCCTCTAACACCGGGGAGCTGTTTTTT CASKASSNTGELFF
TRBD2 NA TRBJ2-1 TRBV14 TGTGCCAGCAGCCAATCGGAAGCCAGCGGGGGGAGAAATGAGCAGTTCTTC CASSQSEASGGRNEQFF
TRBD1 many TRBJ2-1 TRBV11-3 TGTGCCAGCAGCGCCTTGGGACAGTTAGGAAATGAGCAGTTCTTC CASSALGQLGNEQFF
NA few TRBJ2-1 TRBV14 TGTGCCAGCAGTCTCCCGGGGGCGACCTACAATGAGCAGTTCTTC CASSLPGATYNEQFF